Detailed here is one T cell receptor beta chain. Its antigen is unidentified. The data are from a study of tumor and adjacent non-tumor tissue in lung cancer. Study summary: Some 3.9 million productive TCRbeta reads were obtained per sample on average. Study-level points and caveats: Top 100 clones took a larger repertoire share in normal lung.

No cell sorting was done before RNA was extracted from the tissue. The ends were cut back, 10 bases at V and 9 bases at J, with 22 bases in the middle. The germline CDR1 and CDR2 sequences are SNHLY and FYNNEI. The CDR3 loop spans 13 amino acids. TCRbeta libraries were built with three rounds of nested PCR, modified from ARM-PCR. TCRdb re-called the multiplex PCR reads through MiXCR, storing one row per CDR3 protein. This sample has about 90,000 distinct CDR3 sequences; roughly 62% occur once, and the top ten carry about 15%. The clonotype comes from a man in his 70s with non-small cell lung cancer. The rearrangement uses TRBV2 and TRBJ2-7, with D maybe TRBD2 (7 bases). Sequences were obtained from lung tumor tissue. CDR3 loop: CATSLKGRGRQYF. In nucleotides, the CDR3 is TGTGCCACCTCCCTGAAGGGGCGGGGGCGGCAGTACTTC.